This passage covers 23 T cell receptor beta chains from one sample sequenced in a study of T cells after yellow fever vaccination. TCRdb re-analysed the 5' RACE reads in MiXCR, keeping a single row per CDR3 protein. The sample shows 500,000 to 650,000 distinct CDR3 sequences, less than 20% of them seen only once. The sample here was PBMCs, taken 5 days after the first yellow fever vaccination. The receptor source for this set is a man younger than 30 who received the YFV17D yellow fever vaccine.

The rearrangement uses TRBV5-5 and TRBJ2-7; D is unresolved. Deletions cut 0 bases from V and 2 bases from J, with 6 bases between. From germline, CDR1 is SGHKS and CDR2 YYEKEE (reference sequence). The CDR3 has 13 amino acids. CDR3 in amino acids: CASSLARAYEQYV. The CDR3, as DNA: TGTGCCAGCAGCTTGGCAAGAGCCTACGAGCAGTACGTC.

The chain has TRBV6-1 and TRBJ1-5, with a tentative D call TRBD1 (5 bases). This CDR3 comprises 15 residues. In germline, CDR1 is MNHNS, CDR2 SASEGT. The germline V and J ends were trimmed by 9 bases and 0 bases, with 15 bases remaining between them. DNA of the CDR3: TGTGCCAGTAGCCCACGACAGCTTAGCAATCAGCCCCAGCATTTT. Protein sequence: CASSPRQLSNQPQHF.

A few counts support this clonotype. The chain employs TRBV11-2 and TRBJ2-7; TRBD2 is a possible D gene (6 bases). V was cut by 7 bases and J by 3 bases, with 13 bases left in between. The CDR3 has 13 amino acids. Germline CDR1 reads SGHAT; CDR2 reads FQNNGV. CDR3 residues: CASKIAGSYEQYF. DNA of the CDR3: TGTGCCAGCAAAATTGCGGGGAGCTACGAGCAGTACTTC.

The rearrangement joins TRBV5-6 to TRBJ1-2, with D maybe TRBD1 (5 bases). Trimming pared 3 bases from V and 7 bases from J, leaving 10 bases between. The CDR3 sequence is 12 residues long. Germline CDR1 is SGHDT and CDR2 is YYEEEE. CDR3 sequence reads: CASSYRIAGYTF. DNA of the CDR3: TGTGCCAGCAGCTACAGGATTGCTGGCTACACCTTC. Drawing the rest from reference TRBV5-6 and TRBJ1-2, the complete variable domain is DAGVTQSPTHLIKTRGQQVTLRCSPKSGHDTVSWYQQALGQGPQFIFQYYEEEERQRGNFPDRFSGHQFPNYSSELNVNALLLGDSALYLCASSYRIAGYTFGSGTRLTVV.

This sequence joins TRBV4-1 and TRBJ2-5; TRBD2 matches 9 bases. Trimming at V came to 4 bases and at J to 2 bases, leaving 8 bases not matched to a gene. The CDR3 runs 16 residues. Germline CDR1 and CDR2: MGHRA and YSYEKL. This chain's CDR3 is CASSPRLAADQETQYF. In nucleotides, the CDR3 is TGCGCCAGCAGCCCTCGACTAGCGGCCGATCAAGAGACCCAGTACTTC.

In its sample, this clonotype was seen a few times. The chain combines TRBV5-1 with TRBJ2-5; D is unresolved. Trimming shortened V by 4 bases and J by 0 bases, and 19 bases separated the two germline ends. Germline CDR1 reads SGHRS; CDR2 reads YFSETQ. This CDR3 has 17 residues. In nucleotides, the CDR3 is TGCGCCAGCAGCCCACTTCCTATCGGGTGGAACCAAGAGACCCAGTACTTC. This gives the protein CASSPLPIGWNQETQYF.

The V gene is TRBV7-2, the J gene TRBJ2-2; 7 nucleotides agree with TRBD2. The CDR3 consists of 14 residues. Looked up from germline, CDR1 is SGHTA and CDR2 is FQGNSA. After removal of 1 base from V and 9 bases from J, the junction contained 5 bases not matched to a gene. The CDR3 coding sequence is TGTGCCAGCAGCTTAGGAGCGGGGCGCCGGGAGCTGTTTTTT. Protein product: CASSLGAGRRELFF.

The chain combines TRBV7-2 with TRBJ2-4; D not certain. In germline, CDR1 is SGHTA, CDR2 FQGNSA. The CDR3 extends over 16 amino acids. Trimming cost V 4 bases and J 0 bases, with 13 bases left between them. The CDR3 is CASSSPGVLAKNIQYF. The CDR3 nucleotides read TGTGCCAGCAGCTCACCCGGCGTTTTAGCCAAAAACATTCAGTACTTC. Full variable domain (rest looked up from reference TRBV7-2 and TRBJ2-4): GAGVSQSPSNKVTEKGKDVELRCDPISGHTALYWYRQSLGQGLEFLIYFQGNSAPDKSGLPSDRFSAERTGGSVSTLTIQRTQQEDSAVYLCASSSPGVLAKNIQYFGAGTRLSVL.

This chain uses TRBV5-1 with TRBJ2-1, with a possible D match to TRBD1 (5 bases). Germline V lookup: CDR1 SGHRS, CDR2 YFSETQ. Trimming shortened V by 6 bases and J by 5 bases, and 18 bases separated the two germline ends. The CDR3 is 15 residues long. In DNA, the CDR3 is TGCGCCAGCAAGCCTATCGCGACAGTTGACAATGAGCAGTTCTTC. This encodes CASKPIATVDNEQFF.

This clonotype was counted between two and nine times. The rearrangement uses TRBV12-3 or TRBV12-4 and TRBJ2-5; D unclear. The CDR3 length is 17 residues. V was clipped by 3 bases and J by 4 bases, with 21 bases between them. The CDR3 here is CASSFRRPAGIGETQYF. CDR3 coding DNA: TGTGCCAGCAGTTTTCGGCGGCCTGCAGGTATCGGAGAGACCCAGTACTTC.

This clonotype was detected only a few times. This rearrangement joins TRBV7-2 to TRBJ2-1, with D perhaps being TRBD1 or TRBD2 (5 bases each). From germline, CDR1 is SGHTA and CDR2 FQGNSA. This CDR3 is 14 amino acids long. Trimming pared 2 bases from V and 7 bases from J, leaving 12 bases between. CDR3 in amino acids: CASSLKAGRNEQFF. The CDR3 DNA is TGTGCCAGCAGCTTAAAGGCAGGGAGAAATGAGCAGTTCTTC. The variable domain in full, with the rest retrieved from reference TRBV7-2 and TRBJ2-1, is GAGVSQSPSNKVTEKGKDVELRCDPISGHTALYWYRQSLGQGLEFLIYFQGNSAPDKSGLPSDRFSAERTGGSVSTLTIQRTQQEDSAVYLCASSLKAGRNEQFFGPGTRLTVL.

The V call is TRBV4-1, the J call TRBJ1-5; D gene uncertain. CDR3 length: 15 residues. The ends were cut back, 6 bases at V and 2 bases at J, with 14 bases in the middle. Germline values: CDR1 MGHRA, CDR2 YSYEKL. CDR3 in amino acids: CASSSGAVGNQPQHF. The DNA of the CDR3 is TGCGCCAGCAGTTCCGGTGCGGTCGGCAATCAGCCCCAGCATTTT.

This clonotype was detected a few times. The J gene is TRBJ2-1, the V gene TRBV7-9, with D perhaps assigned TRBD1 or TRBD2 (6 bases each). The CDR3 spans 17 residues. The V gene lost 4 bases and the J gene lost 6 bases, with 22 bases spanning the gap. Looked up from germline, CDR1 is SEHNR and CDR2 is FQNEAQ (reference sequence). CDR3 protein: CASSSNGWGASANEQFF. CDR3 coding DNA: TGTGCCAGCAGCTCGAACGGTTGGGGGGCTTCGGCCAATGAGCAGTTCTTC.

This clonotype was observed a few times. The gene calls are TRBV6-5 and TRBJ1-1; D is undetermined. The germline V and J ends were trimmed by 7 bases and 0 bases, with 18 bases remaining between them. Germline lookup yields CDR1 MNHEY and CDR2 SVGAGI. The CDR3 loop spans 16 amino acids. CDR3 bases: TGTGCCAGCATTAGCAACCCAAGCCCACTGAACACTGAAGCTTTCTTT. Protein product: CASISNPSPLNTEAFF.

This clonotype was recorded only once. The rearrangement links TRBV20-1 to TRBJ2-1; TRBD2 matches at 13 bases. The CDR3 has 18 residues. The trim removed 4 bases at V and 0 bases at J, leaving 9 bases unmatched. Germline loops: CDR1 DFQATT, CDR2 SNEGSKA (reference sequence). CDR3 nucleotide sequence: TGCAGTGCTACAGGACTAGCGGGGGTGCTTAGCTCCTACAATGAGCAGTTCTTC. Protein product: CSATGLAGVLSSYNEQFF.

There are a few counts of this clonotype. The chain joins TRBV20-1 to TRBJ1-4, with D tentatively TRBD1 (5 bases). The CDR3 runs to 15 residues. Trimming shortened V by 0 bases and J by 6 bases, and 14 bases separated the two germline ends. Germline-derived CDR1 and CDR2 are DFQATT and SNEGSKA (reference sequence). CDR3 DNA sequence: TGCAGTGCTAGAGATCCAGCAGTGGGGGATGAAAAACTGTTTTTT. Translated, it gives CSARDPAVGDEKLFF.

V and J are TRBV7-9 and TRBJ2-7, with a possible D match to TRBD1 (6 bases). The CDR3 runs 17 residues. In germline, CDR1 is SEHNR, CDR2 FQNEAQ (reference sequence). V gave up 2 bases and J gave up 3 bases, with 20 bases separating them. The DNA for the CDR3 is TGTGCCAGCAGCTTACCCGACAGGCCTTTACTTTACTACGAGCAGTACGTC. It is translated as CASSLPDRPLLYYEQYV.

This clonotype was recorded a few times. The chain recombines TRBV5-1 with TRBJ1-1, with D possibly matching TRBD1 (5 bases). Germline V CDR1 and CDR2: SGHRS, YFSETQ. The V end was cut by 2 bases, the J end by 0 bases, with 11 bases between. The CDR3 is 15 amino acids. The CDR3 is CASSFGGLMNTEAFF. CDR3 nucleotides: TGCGCCAGCAGCTTTGGGGGATTGATGAACACTGAAGCTTTCTTT.

The chain has TRBV18 and TRBJ2-5; D is possibly TRBD1 (6 bases). This CDR3 has 13 amino acids. Germline-derived CDR1 and CDR2 are KGHSH and LQKENI. V was cut by 3 bases and J by 5 bases, with 10 bases left in between. This chain's CDR3 is CASSPRDIETQYF. Written as DNA, the CDR3 is TGTGCCAGCTCACCGAGGGACATCGAGACCCAGTACTTC.

J is TRBJ2-3 and V is TRBV24-1; 8 bases fit TRBD1. From germline, CDR1 is KGHDR and CDR2 SFDVKD. With V trimmed by 5 bases and J by 0 bases, 3 bases remained unmatched. CDR3 size: 15 residues. CDR3 amino acids: CATSVGTGSTDTQYF. CDR3 DNA sequence: TGTGCCACCAGTGTGGGGACAGGCAGCACAGATACGCAGTATTTT.

This clonotype has ten or more counts. The chain employs TRBV7-2 and TRBJ1-2; D is undetermined. The CDR3 totals 15 residues. Germline-derived CDR1 and CDR2 are SGHTA and FQGNSA. V was shortened by 3 bases and J by 5 bases, with 16 bases between the two germline ends. CDR3 region: CASSFRELADYGYTF. The CDR3 nucleotides read TGTGCCAGCAGCTTTAGAGAGTTGGCGGATTATGGCTACACCTTC. Together with reference TRBV7-2 and TRBJ1-2, the CDR3 gives the full variable domain: GAGVSQSPSNKVTEKGKDVELRCDPISGHTALYWYRQSLGQGLEFLIYFQGNSAPDKSGLPSDRFSAERTGGSVSTLTIQRTQQEDSAVYLCASSFRELADYGYTFGSGTRLTVV.

This chain links TRBV29-1 with TRBJ1-2; possible D gene TRBD1, 5 bases. The V end was cut by 7 bases, the J end by 6 bases, with 18 bases between. Per the germline V gene, CDR1 is SQVTM and CDR2 is ANQGSEA. The CDR3 is 13 residues long. The CDR3, as DNA: TGCAGCGCCACGGGGGGAATGACTCATGGCTACACCTTC. This sequence encodes CSATGGMTHGYTF.

This chain links TRBV6-2 or TRBV6-3 with TRBJ1-2; the match to TRBD1 covers 7 bases. Germline trimming cut 4 bases from V and 2 bases from J; bases unmatched to any gene: 7. This CDR3 comprises 15 residues. Germline V gene data show CDR1 as MNHEY and CDR2 as SVGEGT. CDR3 nucleotides: TGTGCCAGCAGTTCTACCCGACAGGGAAACTATGGCTACACCTTC. As protein: CASSSTRQGNYGYTF.